This is a list of T cell receptor beta chains from one sample in a study of beta chain features in type 1 diabetes. The method was immunoSEQ multiplex PCR; TCRdb's version includes in-frame clones alone and lacks a portion of them. The sample has approximately 470,000 clones; approximately 28% are singletons. The sample taken for sequencing was naive CD4+ T cells from blood. The receptors originated from a man in his late teens or twenties in good health. Each CDR3 is given with its conserved first and last residue. A D gene is named only where the DNA matches it firmly. Only part of the rows carry a size: once, few, many, or a class if the clone is expanded.

j_call clone_size v_call d_call cdr3_aa cdr3_nt
TRBJ1-2 NA TRBV29-1 NA CSVVNREDVSGYTF TGCAGCGTTGTTAACCGGGAGGATGTCTCTGGCTACACCTTC
TRBJ2-7 NA TRBV10-3 NA CAISYLGTTTYEQYF TGTGCCATCAGCTACCTTGGGACGACAACCTACGAGCAGTACTTC
TRBJ2-3 NA TRBV15 NA CATSRVRLRDSLDTQYF TGTGCCACCAGCAGAGTACGCTTGCGGGACTCTCTAGATACGCAGTATTTT
TRBJ2-1 NA TRBV5-4 TRBD1 CASSLAGTAGNEQFF TGTGCCAGCAGCTTAGCCGGGACAGCAGGCAATGAGCAGTTCTTC
TRBJ2-5 NA TRBV9 NA CASSTRVAEGGTQYF TGTGCCAGCAGCACCCGCGTTGCGGAGGGGGGGACCCAGTACTTC
TRBJ2-3 few TRBV25-1 NA CASTLTGAPDTQYF TGTGCCAGCACCCTAACGGGAGCCCCAGATACGCAGTATTTT
TRBJ2-5 NA TRBV30 TRBD2 CAWTSGRSGETQYF TGTGCCTGGACTAGCGGGAGATCAGGAGAGACCCAGTACTTC
TRBJ2-1 few TRBV2 NA CASSGGLSSYNEQFF TGTGCCAGCAGTGGAGGACTGAGCTCCTACAATGAGCAGTTCTTC
TRBJ2-5 NA TRBV10-3 NA CAISDPSYVGTQYF TGTGCCATCAGTGATCCCTCCTACGTTGGGACCCAGTACTTC
TRBJ2-3 NA TRBV21-1 NA CASSAYGVDTQYF TGTGCCAGCAGCGCCTACGGGGTGGATACGCAGTATTTT
TRBJ2-7 few TRBV15 TRBD2 CATSSQLAGVEQYF TGTGCCACCAGCAGCCAACTAGCGGGAGTCGAGCAGTACTTC
TRBJ2-3 NA TRBV6-1 NA CASSALTDTQYF TGTGCCAGCAGTGCCCTCACAGATACGCAGTATTTT
TRBJ1-2 NA TRBV4-3 TRBD1 CASSHTGTGLPYGYTF TGCGCCAGCAGCCACACCGGGACAGGGCTCCCCTATGGCTACACCTTC
TRBJ2-1 few TRBV9 TRBD2 CASSVLAGNNEQFF TGTGCCAGCAGCGTTCTAGCGGGGAACAATGAGCAGTTCTTC
TRBJ2-7 NA TRBV4-2 NA CASSQERGSYEQYF TGTGCCAGCAGCCAAGAAAGGGGCTCCTACGAGCAGTACTTC
TRBJ2-7 few TRBV4-2 TRBD1 CASSHPDRGHEQYF TGTGCCAGCAGCCATCCGGACAGGGGCCACGAGCAGTACTTC
TRBJ2-1 NA TRBV9 TRBD2 CASSPSGGSYNEQFF TGTGCCAGCAGCCCCTCCGGCGGGAGTTACAATGAGCAGTTCTTC
TRBJ2-1 few TRBV25-1 NA CASSELGGMGNEQFF TGTGCCAGCAGTGAATTGGGCGGGATGGGCAATGAGCAGTTCTTC
TRBJ2-4 few TRBV30 NA CAWDVGLAKNIQYF TGTGCCTGGGATGTGGGACTAGCCAAAAACATTCAGTACTTC
TRBJ2-1 few TRBV13 NA CASSLIRYNEQFF TGTGCCAGCAGCTTAATTCGGTACAATGAGCAGTTCTTC
TRBJ2-5 few TRBV29-1 NA CSVGGPQETQYF TGCAGCGTGGGCGGCCCCCAAGAGACCCAGTACTTC
TRBJ2-7 NA TRBV30 NA CAWSVRRLTYEQYF TGTGCCTGGAGTGTACGTAGGTTGACCTACGAGCAGTACTTC
TRBJ2-7 few TRBV14 NA CASSQVGNLVGYEQYF TGTGCCAGCAGCCAAGTAGGGAATCTGGTTGGTTACGAGCAGTACTTC
TRBJ2-3 NA TRBV28 NA CASSRGSTQYF TGTGCCAGCAGTCGGGGATCTACGCAGTATTTT
TRBJ2-1 NA TRBV11-3 TRBD2 CASSSSRLARGDEQFF TGTGCCAGCAGCTCCTCGAGACTAGCTAGAGGCGATGAGCAGTTCTTC
TRBJ2-7 few TRBV29-1 TRBD2 CSVQGLAGGPLPYEQYF TGCAGCGTACAAGGACTAGCGGGAGGACCGCTCCCTTACGAGCAGTACTTC
TRBJ1-1 NA TRBV20-1 NA CSASKNTEAFF TGCAGTGCTAGCAAGAACACTGAAGCTTTCTTT